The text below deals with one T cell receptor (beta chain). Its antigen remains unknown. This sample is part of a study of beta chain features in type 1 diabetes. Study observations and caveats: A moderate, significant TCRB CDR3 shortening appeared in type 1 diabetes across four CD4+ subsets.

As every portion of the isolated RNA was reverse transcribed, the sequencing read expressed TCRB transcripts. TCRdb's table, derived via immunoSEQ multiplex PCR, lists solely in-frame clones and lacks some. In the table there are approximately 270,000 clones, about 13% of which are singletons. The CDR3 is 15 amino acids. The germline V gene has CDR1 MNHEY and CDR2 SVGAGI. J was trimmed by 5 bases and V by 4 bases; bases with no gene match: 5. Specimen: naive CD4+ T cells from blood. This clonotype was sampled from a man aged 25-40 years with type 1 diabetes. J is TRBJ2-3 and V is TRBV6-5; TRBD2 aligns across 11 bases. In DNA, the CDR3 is TGTGCCAGCAGTTTAGCGGGAGGGCCAATAGATACGCAGTATTTT. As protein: CASSLAGGPIDTQYF.